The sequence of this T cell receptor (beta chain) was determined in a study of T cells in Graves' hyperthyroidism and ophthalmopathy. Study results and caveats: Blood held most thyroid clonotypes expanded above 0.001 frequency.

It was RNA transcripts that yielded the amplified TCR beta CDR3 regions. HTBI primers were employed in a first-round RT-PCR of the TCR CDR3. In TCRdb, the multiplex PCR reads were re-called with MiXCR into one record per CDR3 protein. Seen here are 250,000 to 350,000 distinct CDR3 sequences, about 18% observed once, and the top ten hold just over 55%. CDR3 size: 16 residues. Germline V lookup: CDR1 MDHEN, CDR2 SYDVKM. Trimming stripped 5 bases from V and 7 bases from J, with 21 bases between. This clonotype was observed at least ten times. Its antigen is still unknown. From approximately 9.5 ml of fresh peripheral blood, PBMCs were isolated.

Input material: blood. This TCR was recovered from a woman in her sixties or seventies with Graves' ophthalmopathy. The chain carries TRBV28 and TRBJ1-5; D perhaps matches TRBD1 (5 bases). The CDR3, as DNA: TGTGCCAGCAGTCTCTACCCGGGGGGATTAAGGCAGCCCCAGCATTTT. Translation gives CASSLYPGGLRQPQHF.